These 13 T cell receptor beta chains were sequenced from one sample in a study of T cell responses to AZD1222 COVID-19 vaccine. Assay: immunoSEQ multiplex PCR; the TCRdb copy retains only in-frame clones and omits some. Of about 160,000 clones in the sample, 85% to 95% were seen once. The material was peripheral blood, obtained on day 0 of AZD1222 vaccination. The receptor set was obtained from an adult in good health.

The chain carries TRBV5-1 and TRBJ2-1; 7 nucleotides line up with TRBD1. The V gene end was trimmed by 5 bases and the J gene end by 0 bases; junction bases not matched to a gene: 2. Germline CDR1 is SGHRS and CDR2 is YFSETQ. This CDR3 region has 14 residues. CDR3 in amino acids: CASRGTDSYNEQFF. CDR3 nucleotides: TGCGCCAGCAGGGGGACAGACTCCTACAATGAGCAGTTCTTC.

Note on this clone: Other nucleotide sequences in the sample specify the same CDR3. The genes are TRBV5-1 and TRBJ1-1, with a tentative D call TRBD1 (5 bases). Germline CDR1 and CDR2: SGHRS and YFSETQ. The V end lost 1 base, the J end lost 4 bases, and 11 bases lay between the germline ends. The CDR3 totals 14 residues. CDR3 residues: CASSLRGLGTEAFF. As DNA, the CDR3 is TGCGCCAGCAGCTTGAGGGGCTTGGGCACTGAAGCTTTCTTT.

The CDR3 sequence: CATSDNLGQPQHF. The CDR3 DNA is TGTGCCACCAGTGACAACTTAGGTCAGCCCCAGCATTTT. The gene calls are TRBV24-1 and TRBJ1-5; D unresolved. The CDR3 has 13 residues. The germline V gene has CDR1 KGHDR and CDR2 SFDVKD. The V end was cut by 4 bases, the J end by 6 bases, with 9 bases between.

The chain couples TRBV19 to TRBJ1-2, with 9 bases aligning to TRBD1. With V trimmed by 1 base and J by 0 bases, 3 bases remained unmatched. Germline V gives CDR1 LNHDA, CDR2 SQIVND (reference sequence). The CDR3 is 16 residues long. CDR3 coding DNA: TGTGCCAGTAGTATAGCCGGGACAGGGTCTAACTATGGCTACACCTTC. Protein: CASSIAGTGSNYGYTF.

The chain combines TRBV7-3 with TRBJ1-5; D is perhaps TRBD1 (5 bases). CDR3 size: 17 residues. V was clipped by 5 bases and J by 6 bases, with 23 bases between them. CDR1 SGHTA and CDR2 FQGTGA come from the germline V gene. The CDR3 loop is CASSRSRPVGQGQPQHF. CDR3 coding DNA: TGTGCCAGCAGCCGAAGTAGGCCCGTAGGCCAGGGTCAGCCCCAGCATTTT.

V gene TRBV18 combines with J gene TRBJ1-4; possible D gene TRBD1, 6 bases. This CDR3 has 14 residues. Per the germline V gene, CDR1 is KGHSH and CDR2 is LQKENI. Trimming removed 3 bases from V and 5 bases from J, with 10 bases in between. CDR3 nucleotides: TGTGCCAGCTCACCGGACAGTTCGAATGAAAAACTGTTTTTT. Translating it yields CASSPDSSNEKLFF.

DNA of the CDR3: TGTGCCAGCAGCGACCCGGAGGGTCCGGGGACTGAAGCTTTCTTT. Protein: CASSDPEGPGTEAFF. The V call is TRBV5-6, the J call TRBJ1-1, with D unclear. V dropped 4 bases and J dropped 5 bases, with 18 bases sitting between them. The CDR3 runs to 15 residues. Germline CDR1 and CDR2: SGHDT and YYEEEE. Drawing the rest from reference TRBV5-6 and TRBJ1-1, the complete variable domain is DAGVTQSPTHLIKTRGQQVTLRCSPKSGHDTVSWYQQALGQGPQFIFQYYEEEERQRGNFPDRFSGHQFPNYSSELNVNALLLGDSALYLCASSDPEGPGTEAFFGQGTRLTVV.

The J gene is TRBJ2-1, the V gene TRBV7-3; the match to TRBD2 covers 7 bases. The CDR3 is made up of 16 amino acids. V shed 5 bases and J 6 bases; nucleotides not matched to a gene: 13. Looked up from germline, CDR1 is SGHTA and CDR2 is FQGTGA. In DNA, the CDR3 is TGTGCCAGCAGCCCCCGGACTAGGTCGGGCAGCAATGAGCAGTTCTTC. Translated: CASSPRTRSGSNEQFF.

The V gene is TRBV7-9, the J gene TRBJ1-3, with 12 positions matching TRBD1. The CDR3 consists of 18 residues. Germline V gives CDR1 SEHNR, CDR2 FQNEAQ (reference sequence). J lost 2 bases, V lost 4 bases, and 9 bases had no gene match. CDR3 in DNA: TGTGCCAGCAGCTCCGGGACAGGGGGCCTGTGGACTGGAAACACCATATATTTT. Protein: CASSSGTGGLWTGNTIYF.

The chain is built from TRBV12-3 or TRBV12-4 and TRBJ2-1; 8 nucleotides align to TRBD1. V trimming: 4 bases; J trimming: 10 bases; junction bases outside the gene matches: 6. This CDR3 is built from 13 residues. The chain's CDR3 is CASSSTGVGEQFF. The DNA of the CDR3 is TGTGCCAGCAGTTCGACAGGGGTTGGGGAGCAGTTCTTC.

The V gene is TRBV5-1, the J gene TRBJ1-6; D may be TRBD1 (5 bases). Trimming removed 4 bases at V and 10 bases at J, with 15 bases between. There are 14 residues in the CDR3. Germline values: CDR1 SGHRS, CDR2 YFSETQ. The CDR3 DNA reads TGCGCCAGCAGCAGTGAGGGGTCAGGGTCACCCCTCCACTTT. Translation gives CASSSEGSGSPLHF.

This chain connects TRBV24-1 to TRBJ1-5; D is ambiguous. In germline, CDR1 is KGHDR, CDR2 SFDVKD. With 0 bases removed from V and 0 bases from J, the gap between germline ends came to 14 bases. The CDR3 has 18 residues. The DNA of the CDR3 is TGTGCCACCAGTGATTTGCTTGAGGTTAGAGGTAGCAATCAGCCCCAGCATTTT. Protein product: CATSDLLEVRGSNQPQHF.

The rearrangement links TRBV29-1 to TRBJ1-3; D might be TRBD1 (5 bases). The CDR3 totals 11 residues. Germline CDR1 is SQVTM and CDR2 is ANQGSEA. CDR3: CAGGGEDTIYF. The CDR3 DNA is TGCGCTGGGGGGGGTGAGGACACCATATATTTT.